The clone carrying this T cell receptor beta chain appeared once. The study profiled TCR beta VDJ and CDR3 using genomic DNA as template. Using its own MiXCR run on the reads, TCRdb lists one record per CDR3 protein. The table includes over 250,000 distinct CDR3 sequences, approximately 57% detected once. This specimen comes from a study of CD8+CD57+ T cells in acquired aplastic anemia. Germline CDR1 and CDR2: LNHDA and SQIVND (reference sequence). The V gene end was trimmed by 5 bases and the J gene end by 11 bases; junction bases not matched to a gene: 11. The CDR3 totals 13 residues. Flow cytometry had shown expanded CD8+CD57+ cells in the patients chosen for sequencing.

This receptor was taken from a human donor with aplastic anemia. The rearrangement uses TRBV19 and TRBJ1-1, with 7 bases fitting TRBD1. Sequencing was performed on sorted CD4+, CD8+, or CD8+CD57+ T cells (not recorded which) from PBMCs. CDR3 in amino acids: CASSQTRQGGAFF. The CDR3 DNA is TGTGCCAGTAGTCAAACCAGACAGGGCGGCGCTTTCTTT.